This T cell receptor beta chain was captured by sequencing in a study of blood T cell repertoires in COVID-19. The overall study: Samples representing acute and convalescent COVID-19 were sourced from the United States, Italy and Spain. T cells, B-cell-depleted T cells, or PBMCs supplied cDNA or gDNA.

How the authors handled the data: Reference gene primer amplification gave estimated nucleated cell counts. The table came from immunoSEQ multiplex PCR; TCRdb's copy has only in-frame clones and leaves some out. That table furnishes V, J and clone size, whereas the DNA furnished D and trimming. Among 88,000 or so clones, approximately 86% were seen once, and the ten largest hold approximately 6.8%. Germline-derived CDR1 and CDR2 are SGHNT and YYREEE (reference sequence). V was clipped by 0 bases and J by 4 bases, with 11 bases between them. The CDR3 has 15 amino acids. V and J are TRBV5-4 and TRBJ1-5; D might be TRBD1 (5 bases). The origin of this receptor is a man aged 55 to 70 with acute or convalescent COVID-19. The sequencing input was peripheral blood. The CDR3 DNA follows: TGTGCCAGCAGCTTGGATTCAGGGAAGAATCAGCCCCAGCATTTT. The encoded protein is CASSLDSGKNQPQHF.